This T cell receptor beta chain comes out of a study of T cells expressing NK-cell markers. Study-level points and caveats: Dominant NKG2C+ clonotypes made up roughly 1.0-7.5% of CD8+ T cells in several donors.

Concerning this clonotype itself: Its antigen is not identified.

Reprocessing the 5' RACE reads, TCRdb reports a single entry for every CDR3 protein and omits DNA. Recorded for this sample: about 370,000 distinct CDR3 sequences. The germline gives CDR1 SGHRS, CDR2 YFSETQ. This CDR3 spans 15 amino acids. The TCR comes from a woman in her forties or fifties in good health. The sample consisted of blood T cells: a sorted CD56 or NKG2C T cell subset, CD4+ or CD8+ T cells, or bulk PBMC T cells (not recorded which). The chain has TRBV5-1 and TRBJ2-1; TCRdb's D call, TRBD2, is unchecked because there is no DNA. The CDR3 protein is CASLPLAGKHNEQFF.